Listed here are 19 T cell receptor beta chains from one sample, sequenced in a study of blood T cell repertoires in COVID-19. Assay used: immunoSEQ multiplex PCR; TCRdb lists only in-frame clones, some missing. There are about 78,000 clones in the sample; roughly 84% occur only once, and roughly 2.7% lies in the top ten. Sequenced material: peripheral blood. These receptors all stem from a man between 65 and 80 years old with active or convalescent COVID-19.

CDR3 bases: TGTGCCAGCAGCCAATCGGTTACCGGGAACGGCTACACCTTC. Translated: CASSQSVTGNGYTF. V and J are TRBV16 and TRBJ1-2; D is ambiguous. CDR1 and CDR2 from the germline V gene are KGHSY and FQNENV. Trimming pared 0 bases from V and 8 bases from J, leaving 13 bases between. This CDR3 region has 14 residues.

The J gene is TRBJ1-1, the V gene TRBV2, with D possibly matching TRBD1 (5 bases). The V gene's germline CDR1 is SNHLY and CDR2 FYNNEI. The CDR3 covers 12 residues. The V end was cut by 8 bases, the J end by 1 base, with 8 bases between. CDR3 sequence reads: CASYRQNTEAFF. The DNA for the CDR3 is TGTGCCAGCTACAGGCAGAACACTGAAGCTTTCTTT.

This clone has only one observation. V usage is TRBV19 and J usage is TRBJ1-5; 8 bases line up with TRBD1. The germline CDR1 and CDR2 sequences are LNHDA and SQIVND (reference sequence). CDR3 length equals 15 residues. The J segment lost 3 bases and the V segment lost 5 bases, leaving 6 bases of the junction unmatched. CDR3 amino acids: CASSAGTGNNQPQHF. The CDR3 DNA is TGTGCCAGTAGTGCCGGGACAGGCAACAATCAGCCCCAGCATTTT.

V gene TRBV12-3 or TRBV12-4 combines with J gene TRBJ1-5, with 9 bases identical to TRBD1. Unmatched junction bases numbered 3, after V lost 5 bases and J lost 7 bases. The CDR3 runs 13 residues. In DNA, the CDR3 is TGTGCCAGCAGTGCGACAGGGGGGCAGCCCCAGCATTTT. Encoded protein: CASSATGGQPQHF.

The CDR3 DNA sequence: TGCGCCAGCCCGGTATGTGGAGAGACCCAGTACTTC. Protein sequence: CASPVCGETQYF. The rearrangement uses TRBV23-1 and TRBJ2-5, with no clear D. TRBV23-1 is noted as an ORF with a role that remains uncertain. Trimming took 8 bases from V and 4 from J, leaving 11 bases between them. The CDR3 covers 12 residues.

The CDR3 DNA reads TGTGCCAGCAGTTTCGGTAGCGCTGGCTACACCTTC. Protein product: CASSFGSAGYTF. V and J are TRBV12-3 or TRBV12-4 and TRBJ1-2, with D uncertain. The germline V and J ends were trimmed by 3 bases and 7 bases, with 9 bases remaining between them. The CDR3 has 12 residues.

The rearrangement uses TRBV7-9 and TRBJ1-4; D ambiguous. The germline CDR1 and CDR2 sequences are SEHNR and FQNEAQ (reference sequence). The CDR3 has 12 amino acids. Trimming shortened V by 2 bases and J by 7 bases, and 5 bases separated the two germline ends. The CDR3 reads CASSLLGEKLFF. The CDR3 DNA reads TGTGCCAGCAGCTTACTCGGTGAAAAACTGTTTTTT. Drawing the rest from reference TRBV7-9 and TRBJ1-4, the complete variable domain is DTGVSQNPRHKITKRGQNVTFRCDPISEHNRLYWYRQTLGQGPEFLTYFQNEAQLEKSRLLSDRFSAERPKGSFSTLEIQRTEQGDSAMYLCASSLLGEKLFFGSGTQLSVL.

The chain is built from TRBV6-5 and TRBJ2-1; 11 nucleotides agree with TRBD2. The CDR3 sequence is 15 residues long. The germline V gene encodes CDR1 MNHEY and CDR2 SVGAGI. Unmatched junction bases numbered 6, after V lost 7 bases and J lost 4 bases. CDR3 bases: TGTGCCAGCACTTCGACTAGCGGGGCTTACAATGAGCAGTTCTTC. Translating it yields CASTSTSGAYNEQFF.

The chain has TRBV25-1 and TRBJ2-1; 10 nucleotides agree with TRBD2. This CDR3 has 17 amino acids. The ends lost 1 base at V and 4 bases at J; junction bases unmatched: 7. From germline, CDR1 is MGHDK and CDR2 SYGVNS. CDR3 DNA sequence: TGTGCCAGCAGTGAATCTAGCGGGAGTTGGGGTTACAATGAGCAGTTCTTC. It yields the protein CASSESSGSWGYNEQFF.

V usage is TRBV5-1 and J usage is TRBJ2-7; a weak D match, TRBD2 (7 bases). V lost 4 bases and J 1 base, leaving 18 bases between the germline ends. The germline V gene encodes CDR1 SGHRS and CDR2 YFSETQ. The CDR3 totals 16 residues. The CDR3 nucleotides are TGCGCCAGCAGCGCGACAGCCGGGGGGCGTTCCTACGAGCAGTACTTC. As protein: CASSATAGGRSYEQYF.

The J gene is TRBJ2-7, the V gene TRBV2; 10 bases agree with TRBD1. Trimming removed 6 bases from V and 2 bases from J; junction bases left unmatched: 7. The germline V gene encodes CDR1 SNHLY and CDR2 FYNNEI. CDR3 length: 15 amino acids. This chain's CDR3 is CASRAGTGVPYEQYF. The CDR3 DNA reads TGTGCCAGCAGGGCCGGGACAGGGGTACCCTACGAGCAGTACTTC.

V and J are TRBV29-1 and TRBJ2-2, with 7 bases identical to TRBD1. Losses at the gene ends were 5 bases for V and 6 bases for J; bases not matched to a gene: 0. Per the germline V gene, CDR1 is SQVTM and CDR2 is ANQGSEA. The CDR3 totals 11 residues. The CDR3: CSVTGAGELFF. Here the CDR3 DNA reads TGCAGCGTTACAGGGGCCGGGGAGCTGTTTTTT.

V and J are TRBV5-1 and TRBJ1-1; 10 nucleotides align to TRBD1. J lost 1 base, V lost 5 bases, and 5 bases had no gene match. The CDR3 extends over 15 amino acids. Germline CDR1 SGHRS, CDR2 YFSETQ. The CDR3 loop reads CASRDRQGANTEAFF. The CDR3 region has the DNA TGCGCCAGCAGGGACCGACAGGGGGCGAACACTGAAGCTTTCTTT.

CDR3 sequence: CASSLGRGKLNSGANVLTF. DNA for the CDR3: TGCGCCAGCAGCTTGGGAAGGGGTAAACTGAACTCTGGGGCCAACGTCCTGACTTTC. V gene TRBV5-1 combines with J gene TRBJ2-6; a weak D match, TRBD1 (5 bases). Germline CDR1 reads SGHRS; CDR2 reads YFSETQ. This CDR3 comprises 19 residues. Trimming stripped 0 bases from V and 0 bases from J, with 16 bases between.

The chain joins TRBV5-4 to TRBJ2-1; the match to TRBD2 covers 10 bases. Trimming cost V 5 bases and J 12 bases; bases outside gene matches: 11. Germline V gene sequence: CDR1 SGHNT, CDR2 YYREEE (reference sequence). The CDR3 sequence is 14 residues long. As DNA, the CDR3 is TGTGCCAGCAGTCTGGGGGGGGCTAGCGGGAGGCAGTTCTTC. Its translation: CASSLGGASGRQFF.

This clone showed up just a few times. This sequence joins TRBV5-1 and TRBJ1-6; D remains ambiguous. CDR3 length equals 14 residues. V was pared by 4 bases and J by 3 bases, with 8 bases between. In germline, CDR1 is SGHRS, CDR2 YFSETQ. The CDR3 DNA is TGCGCCAGCAGCACTGACAACTATAATTCACCCCTCCACTTT. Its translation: CASSTDNYNSPLHF. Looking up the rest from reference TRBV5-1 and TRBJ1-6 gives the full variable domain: KAGVTQTPRYLIKTRGQQVTLSCSPISGHRSVSWYQQTPGQGLQFLFEYFSETQRNKGNFPGRFSGRQFSNSRSEMNVSTLELGDSALYLCASSTDNYNSPLHFGNGTRLTVT.

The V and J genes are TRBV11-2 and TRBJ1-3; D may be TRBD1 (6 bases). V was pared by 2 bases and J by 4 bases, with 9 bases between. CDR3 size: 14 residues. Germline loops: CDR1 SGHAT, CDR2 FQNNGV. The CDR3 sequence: CASSLPGGGNTIYF. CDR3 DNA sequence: TGTGCCAGCAGCTTACCGGGGGGCGGAAACACCATATATTTT. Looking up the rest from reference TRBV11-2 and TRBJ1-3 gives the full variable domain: EAGVAQSPRYKIIEKRQSVAFWCNPISGHATLYWYQQILGQGPKLLIQFQNNGVVDDSQLPKDRFSAERLKGVDSTLKIQPAKLEDSAVYLCASSLPGGGNTIYFGEGSWLTVV.

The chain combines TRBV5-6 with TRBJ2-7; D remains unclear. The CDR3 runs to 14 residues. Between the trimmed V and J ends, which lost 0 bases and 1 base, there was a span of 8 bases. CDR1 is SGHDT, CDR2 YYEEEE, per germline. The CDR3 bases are TGTGCCAGCAGCTTGGTCGGTCCGTCCTACGAGCAGTACTTC. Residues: CASSLVGPSYEQYF.

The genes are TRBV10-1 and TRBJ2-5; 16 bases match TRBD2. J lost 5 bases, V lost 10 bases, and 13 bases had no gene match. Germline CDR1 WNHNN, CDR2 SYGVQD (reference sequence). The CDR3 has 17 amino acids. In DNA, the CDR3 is TGCGCCATCGGGAGGGGACTAGCGGGAGGGCGCACGGAGACCCAGTACTTC. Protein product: CAIGRGLAGGRTETQYF.